The next 2 T cell receptor beta chains were all read from a single sample in a study of T cell responses to AZD1222 COVID-19 vaccine. Sequencing was performed with immunoSEQ multiplex PCR; in TCRdb, only in-frame clones are kept and a portion is missing. The sample holds about 97,000 clones, 90% seen once. The sequences come from peripheral blood, collected on day 0 of AZD1222 vaccination. The receptors here all came from an adult in good health.

The chain links TRBV24-1 to TRBJ1-1; TRBD1 might be the D (5 bases). Trimming left V 3 bases short and J 1 base short, with 20 bases between. Germline V gives CDR1 KGHDR, CDR2 SFDVKD. CDR3 length: 18 residues. The CDR3 reads CATSDPHGKGSSNTEAFF. CDR3 DNA sequence: TGTGCCACCAGTGATCCCCATGGGAAGGGGTCCTCGAACACTGAAGCTTTCTTT.

J is TRBJ1-1 and V is TRBV30; no clear D. Germline V lookup: CDR1 GTSNPN, CDR2 SVGIG (reference sequence). This CDR3 has 13 amino acids. Trimming removed 4 bases from V and 0 bases from J, with 9 bases in between. The CDR3 sequence: CAWKRTMNTEAFF. The CDR3 region has the DNA TGTGCCTGGAAACGGACCATGAACACTGAAGCTTTCTTT. The full variable domain, its missing parts supplied by reference TRBV30 and TRBJ1-1, is SQTIHQWPATLVQPVGSPLSLECTVEGTSNPNLYWYRQAAGRGLQLLFYSVGIGQISSEVPQNLSASRPQDRQFILSSKKLLLSDSGFYLCAWKRTMNTEAFFGQGTRLTVV.